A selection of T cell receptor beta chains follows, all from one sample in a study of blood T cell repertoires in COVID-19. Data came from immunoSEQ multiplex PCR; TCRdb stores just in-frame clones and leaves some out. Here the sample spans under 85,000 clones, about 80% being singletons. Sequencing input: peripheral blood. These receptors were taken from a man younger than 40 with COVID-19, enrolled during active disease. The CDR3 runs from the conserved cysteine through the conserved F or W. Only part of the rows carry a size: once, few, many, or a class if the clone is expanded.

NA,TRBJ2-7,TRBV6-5,CASKKGGAGYEQYF
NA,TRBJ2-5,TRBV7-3,CASSENGGAKETQYF
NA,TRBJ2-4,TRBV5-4,CASSSGGTPLAKNIQYF
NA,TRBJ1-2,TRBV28,CASSFQGRARGYTF
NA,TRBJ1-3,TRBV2,CASSGHSGNTIYF
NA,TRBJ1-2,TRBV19,CASSEGVTF
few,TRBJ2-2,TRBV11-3,CASSSDRPGGAGELFF
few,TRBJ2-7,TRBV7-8,CASSPSGTVFYEQYF
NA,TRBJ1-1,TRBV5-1,CASSLKRQGAVNTEAFF
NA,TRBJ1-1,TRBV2,CASRGENTEAFF
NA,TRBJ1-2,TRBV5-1,CASSLGTGANYGYTF
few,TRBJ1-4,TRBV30,CAWSGQYNEKLFF
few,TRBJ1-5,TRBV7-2,CASSLGQGPNQPQHF
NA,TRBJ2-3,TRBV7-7,CASSRGGTSTDTQYF
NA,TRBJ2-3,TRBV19,CASSITASTDTQYF
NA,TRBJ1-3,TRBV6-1,CASSELYSGNTIYF
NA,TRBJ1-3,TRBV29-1,CSVQRGSGNTIYF
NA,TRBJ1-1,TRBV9,CASSLTGAAGTEAFF
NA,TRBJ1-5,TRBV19,CASSTTGGARQPQHF
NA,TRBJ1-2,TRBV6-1,CASSSTDLNYGYTF